The rows below give T cell receptor beta chains drawn from one sample of a study of PD-1 blockade in classical Hodgkin lymphoma. The table came from immunoSEQ multiplex PCR; TCRdb's copy has only in-frame clones and leaves some out. The sample contains about 28,000 clones, 70% to 90% of which appear only once. Sequencing was performed on peripheral blood mononuclear cells (PBMCs), taken before the second cycle of nivolumab. Receptors originate from a human donor with classical Hodgkin lymphoma. Each CDR3 is given with its conserved first and last residue. A D gene is named only where the DNA matches it firmly. Clone size is not always given. Where it is, it says once, few, many or a class for expanded clones.

TRBV7-2,TRBJ2-1,NA,NA,CASSFREGWSEQFF,TGTGCCAGCAGCTTCCGCGAGGGTTGGAGTGAGCAGTTCTTC
TRBV19,TRBJ1-1,NA,NA,CASRLDPRGVNTEAFF,TGTGCCAGTAGACTAGACCCGCGGGGCGTCAACACTGAAGCTTTCTTT
TRBV11-3,TRBJ2-2,NA,NA,CASSFGTRNTGELFF,TGTGCCAGCAGCTTCGGGACCCGGAACACCGGGGAGCTGTTTTTT
TRBV7-9,TRBJ2-1,TRBD2,NA,CASSPTGGSYNEQFF,TGTGCCAGCAGCCCAACGGGAGGGTCGTACAATGAGCAGTTCTTC
TRBV10-2,TRBJ2-2,NA,NA,CASSDPNTGELFF,TGCGCCAGCAGTGACCCAAACACCGGGGAGCTGTTTTTT
TRBV29-1,TRBJ1-2,NA,NA,CSVPQGPNYGYTF,TGCAGCGTTCCCCAGGGGCCTAACTATGGCTACACCTTC
TRBV7-9,TRBJ1-4,TRBD1,NA,CASSSGQAIATNEKLFF,TGTGCCAGCAGCTCTGGACAGGCAATTGCAACTAATGAAAAACTGTTTTTT
TRBV7-9,TRBJ2-5,NA,once,CASSYSATQETQYF,TGTGCCAGCAGCTATAGCGCGACTCAAGAGACCCAGTACTTC
TRBV5-1,TRBJ2-1,TRBD2,NA,CASSFRLAGGTYNEQFF,TGCGCCAGCAGCTTCAGGCTAGCGGGAGGCACCTACAATGAGCAGTTCTTC
TRBV15,TRBJ2-7,TRBD2,NA,CATSRDHPLAGFYEQYF,TGTGCCACCAGCAGAGATCACCCTCTAGCGGGGTTCTACGAGCAGTACTTC
TRBV7-8,TRBJ1-1,NA,NA,CASSRIRTENTEAFF,TGTGCCAGCAGCCGGATTCGGACAGAGAACACTGAAGCTTTCTTT
TRBV5-1,TRBJ2-3,NA,NA,CASSLGRSTDTQYF,TGCGCCAGCAGCTTGGGGCGATCCACAGATACGCAGTATTTT
TRBV19,TRBJ2-1,NA,few,CASSEGESSYNEQFF,TGTGCCAGTAGTGAAGGGGAAAGCTCCTACAATGAGCAGTTCTTC
TRBV11-3,TRBJ2-3,TRBD2,NA,CASSQLEGTSGDTQYF,TGTGCCAGCAGCCAATTAGAGGGGACTAGCGGCGATACGCAGTATTTT
TRBV11-2,TRBJ1-5,NA,NA,CASSLGEGQPQHF,TGTGCCAGCAGCTTGGGGGAGGGACAGCCCCAGCATTTT
TRBV7-6,TRBJ1-5,NA,NA,CASIRFPGPNQPQHF,TGTGCCAGCATCCGCTTTCCGGGACCCAATCAGCCCCAGCATTTT
TRBV5-1,TRBJ2-3,NA,NA,CASSIRRLDTQYF,TGCGCCAGCAGCATCCGACGTTTAGATACGCAGTATTTT